These 5 T cell receptor beta chains were sequenced from one sample in a study of T cells expressing NK-cell markers. TCRdb re-called the 5' RACE reads and catalogs CDR3 proteins one per entry, DNA excluded. In all, the sample yields fewer than 300,000 distinct CDR3 sequences. The sample consisted of blood T cells: a sorted CD56 or NKG2C T cell subset, CD4+ or CD8+ T cells, or bulk PBMC T cells (not recorded which). All receptors derive from a woman aged 18-70 years in good health.

The chain uses TRBV27 and TRBJ2-5; the D gene TCRdb calls, TRBD1, cannot be checked with no DNA. This CDR3 has 14 amino acids. Germline lookup yields CDR1 MNHEY and CDR2 SMNVEV (reference sequence). CDR3 residues: CASSLNRAKETQYF.

The chain joins TRBV7-2 to TRBJ1-5; TCRdb returns TRBD1, unconfirmable since there is no DNA. Germline CDR1 is SGHTA and CDR2 is FQGNSA. This CDR3 comprises 16 residues. CDR3 sequence: CASSLDPGWVGQPQHF.

This chain joins TRBV12-3 or TRBV12-4 and TRBJ2-2; without DNA, the TCRdb call of TRBD2 cannot be checked. The CDR3 extends over 20 amino acids. Here the CDR3 reads CASSFIARLGEGRGTGELFF.

The rearrangement joins TRBV27 to TRBJ2-3. Germline CDR1 reads MNHEY; CDR2 reads SMNVEV (reference sequence). The CDR3 totals 14 residues. This chain's CDR3 is CASSSRPGTDTQYF.

The chain links TRBV2 to TRBJ2-4; the D call from TCRdb, TRBD1, cannot be confirmed without DNA. The CDR3 totals 15 residues. CDR1 is SNHLY, CDR2 FYNNEI, per germline. The chain's CDR3 is CASSKDRLAKNIQYF.